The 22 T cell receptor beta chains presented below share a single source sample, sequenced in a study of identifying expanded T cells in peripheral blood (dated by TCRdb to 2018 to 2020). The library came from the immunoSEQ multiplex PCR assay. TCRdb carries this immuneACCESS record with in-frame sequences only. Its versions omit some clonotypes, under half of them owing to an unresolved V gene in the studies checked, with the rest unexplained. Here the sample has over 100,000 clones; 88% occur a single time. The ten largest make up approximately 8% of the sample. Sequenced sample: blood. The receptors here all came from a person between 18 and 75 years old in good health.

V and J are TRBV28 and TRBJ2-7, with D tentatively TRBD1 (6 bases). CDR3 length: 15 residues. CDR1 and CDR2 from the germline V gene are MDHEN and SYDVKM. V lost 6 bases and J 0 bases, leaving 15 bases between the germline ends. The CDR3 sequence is CASRRQAGLSYEQYF. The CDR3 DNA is TGTGCCAGCAGAAGACAGGCAGGTCTCTCCTACGAGCAGTACTTC.

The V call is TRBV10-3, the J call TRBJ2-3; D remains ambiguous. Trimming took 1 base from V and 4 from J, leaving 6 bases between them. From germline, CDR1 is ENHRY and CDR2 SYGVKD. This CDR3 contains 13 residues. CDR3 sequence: CAISELSADTQYF. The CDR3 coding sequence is TGTGCCATCAGTGAGTTGAGCGCAGATACGCAGTATTTT.

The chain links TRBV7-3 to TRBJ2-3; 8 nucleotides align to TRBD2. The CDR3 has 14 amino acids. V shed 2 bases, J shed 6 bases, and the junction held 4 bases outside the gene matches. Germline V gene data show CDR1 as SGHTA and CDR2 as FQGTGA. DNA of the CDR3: TGTGCCAGCAGCTTAGGACTAGCATCGGATACGCAGTATTTT. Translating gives CASSLGLASDTQYF.

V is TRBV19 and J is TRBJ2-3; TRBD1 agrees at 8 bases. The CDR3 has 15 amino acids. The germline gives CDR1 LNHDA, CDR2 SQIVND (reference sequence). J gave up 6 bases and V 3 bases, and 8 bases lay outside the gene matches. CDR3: CASSIRQGAKDTQYF. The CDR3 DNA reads TGTGCCAGTAGTATTCGTCAGGGGGCAAAGGATACGCAGTATTTT. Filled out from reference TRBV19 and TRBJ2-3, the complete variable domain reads DGGITQSPKYLFRKEGQNVTLSCEQNLNHDAMYWYRQDPGQGLRLIYYSQIVNDFQKGDIAEGYSVSREKKESFPLTVTSAQKNPTAFYLCASSIRQGAKDTQYFGPGTRLTVL.

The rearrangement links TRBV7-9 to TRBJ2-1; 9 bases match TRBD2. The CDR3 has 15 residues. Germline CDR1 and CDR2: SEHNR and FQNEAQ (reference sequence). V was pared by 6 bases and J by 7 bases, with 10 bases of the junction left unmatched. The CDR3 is CASSSGTSLRNEQFF. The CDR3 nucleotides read TGTGCCAGCAGTTCCGGGACTAGCCTAAGGAATGAGCAGTTCTTC.

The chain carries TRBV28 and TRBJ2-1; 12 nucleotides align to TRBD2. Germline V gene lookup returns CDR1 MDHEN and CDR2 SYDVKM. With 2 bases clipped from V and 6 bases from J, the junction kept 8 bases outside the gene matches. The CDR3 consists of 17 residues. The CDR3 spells CASSLSGLAGGPNEQFF. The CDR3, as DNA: TGTGCCAGCAGTTTAAGCGGCCTAGCGGGGGGGCCCAATGAGCAGTTCTTC.

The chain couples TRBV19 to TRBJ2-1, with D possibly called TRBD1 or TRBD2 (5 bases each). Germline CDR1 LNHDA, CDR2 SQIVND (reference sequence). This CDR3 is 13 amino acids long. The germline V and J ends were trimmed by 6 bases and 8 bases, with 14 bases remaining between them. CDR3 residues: CASSGTADDEQFF. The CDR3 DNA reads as TGTGCCAGTAGCGGGACGGCAGACGATGAGCAGTTCTTC.

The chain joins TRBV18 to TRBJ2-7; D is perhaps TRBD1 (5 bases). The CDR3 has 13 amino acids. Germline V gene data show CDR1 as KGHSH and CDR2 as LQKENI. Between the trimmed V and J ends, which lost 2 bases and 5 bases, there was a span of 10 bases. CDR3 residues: CASSPETDNEQYF. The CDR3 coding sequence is TGTGCCAGCTCACCAGAGACAGACAACGAGCAGTACTTC. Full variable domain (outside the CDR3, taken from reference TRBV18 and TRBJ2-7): NAGVMQNPRHLVRRRGQEARLRCSPMKGHSHVYWYRQLPEEGLKFMVYLQKENIIDESGMPKERFSAEFPKEGPSILRIQQVVRGDSAAYFCASSPETDNEQYFGPGTRLTVT.

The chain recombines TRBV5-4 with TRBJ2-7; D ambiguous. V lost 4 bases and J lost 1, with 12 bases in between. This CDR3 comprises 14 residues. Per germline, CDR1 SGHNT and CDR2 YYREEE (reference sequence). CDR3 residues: CASSPGPQSYEQYF. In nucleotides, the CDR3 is TGTGCCAGCAGCCCTGGTCCGCAGTCCTACGAGCAGTACTTC.

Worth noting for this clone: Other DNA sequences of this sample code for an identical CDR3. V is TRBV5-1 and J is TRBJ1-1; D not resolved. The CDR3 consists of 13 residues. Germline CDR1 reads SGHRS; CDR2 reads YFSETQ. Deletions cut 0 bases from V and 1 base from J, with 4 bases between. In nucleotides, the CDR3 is TGCGCCAGCAGCTTGGTGGCGAACACTGAAGCTTTCTTT. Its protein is CASSLVANTEAFF.

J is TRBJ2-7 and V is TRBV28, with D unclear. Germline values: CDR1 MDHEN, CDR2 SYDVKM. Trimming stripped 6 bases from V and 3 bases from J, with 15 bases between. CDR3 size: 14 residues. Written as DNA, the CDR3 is TGTGCCAGCAGACGACATACTATCTTCTACGAGCAGTACTTC. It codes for CASRRHTIFYEQYF.

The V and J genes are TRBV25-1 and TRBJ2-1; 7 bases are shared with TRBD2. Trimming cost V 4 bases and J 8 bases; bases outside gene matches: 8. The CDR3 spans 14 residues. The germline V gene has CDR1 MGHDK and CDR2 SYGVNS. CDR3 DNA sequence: TGTGCCAGCAGTGTTGCAGCGGGGCCTGATGAGCAGTTCTTC. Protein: CASSVAAGPDEQFF.

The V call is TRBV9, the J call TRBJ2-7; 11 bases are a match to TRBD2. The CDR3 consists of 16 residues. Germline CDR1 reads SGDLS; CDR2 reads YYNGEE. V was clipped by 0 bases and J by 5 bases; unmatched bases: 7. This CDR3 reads CASSVGLAGGLDEQYF. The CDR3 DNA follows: TGTGCCAGCAGCGTAGGGCTAGCGGGAGGTCTGGACGAGCAGTACTTC.

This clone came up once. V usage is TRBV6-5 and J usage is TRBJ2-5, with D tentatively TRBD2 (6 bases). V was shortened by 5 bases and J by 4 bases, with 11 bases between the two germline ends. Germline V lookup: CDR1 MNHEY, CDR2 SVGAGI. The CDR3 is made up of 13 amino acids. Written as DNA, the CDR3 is TGTGCCAGCAGTGAGACTAGGCGAGAGACCCAGTACTTC. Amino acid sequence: CASSETRRETQYF.

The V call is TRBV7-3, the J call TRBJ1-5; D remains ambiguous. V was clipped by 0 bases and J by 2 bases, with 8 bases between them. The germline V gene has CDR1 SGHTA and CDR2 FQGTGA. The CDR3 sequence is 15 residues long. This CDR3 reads CASSLTGLGNQPQHF. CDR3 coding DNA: TGTGCCAGCAGCTTAACAGGGTTAGGCAATCAGCCCCAGCATTTT.

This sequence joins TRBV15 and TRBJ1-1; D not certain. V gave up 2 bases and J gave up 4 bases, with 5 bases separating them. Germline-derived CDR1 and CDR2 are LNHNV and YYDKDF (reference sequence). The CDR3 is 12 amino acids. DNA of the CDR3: TGTGCCACCAGCAGACCCGGCACTGAAGCTTTCTTT. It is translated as CATSRPGTEAFF.

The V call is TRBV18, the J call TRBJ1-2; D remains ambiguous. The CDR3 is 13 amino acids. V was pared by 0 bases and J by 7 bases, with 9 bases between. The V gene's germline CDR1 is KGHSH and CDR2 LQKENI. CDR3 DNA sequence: TGTGCCAGCTCACCACCTACGGCAACTGGCTACACCTTC. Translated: CASSPPTATGYTF. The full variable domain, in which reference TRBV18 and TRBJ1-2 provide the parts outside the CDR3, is NAGVMQNPRHLVRRRGQEARLRCSPMKGHSHVYWYRQLPEEGLKFMVYLQKENIIDESGMPKERFSAEFPKEGPSILRIQQVVRGDSAAYFCASSPPTATGYTFGSGTRLTVV.

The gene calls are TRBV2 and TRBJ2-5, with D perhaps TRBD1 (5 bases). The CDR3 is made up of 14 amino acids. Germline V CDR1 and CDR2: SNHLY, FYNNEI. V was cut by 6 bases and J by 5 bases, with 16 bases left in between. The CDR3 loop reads CASRPAGRMETQYF. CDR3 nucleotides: TGTGCCAGCAGGCCGGCAGGGCGGATGGAGACCCAGTACTTC.

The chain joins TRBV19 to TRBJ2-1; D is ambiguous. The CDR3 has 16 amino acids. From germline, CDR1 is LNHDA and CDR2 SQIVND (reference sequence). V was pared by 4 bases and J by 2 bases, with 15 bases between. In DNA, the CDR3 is TGTGCCAGTAGTAGGATAGGCCCCAAAACCTACAATGAGCAGTTCTTC. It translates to CASSRIGPKTYNEQFF.

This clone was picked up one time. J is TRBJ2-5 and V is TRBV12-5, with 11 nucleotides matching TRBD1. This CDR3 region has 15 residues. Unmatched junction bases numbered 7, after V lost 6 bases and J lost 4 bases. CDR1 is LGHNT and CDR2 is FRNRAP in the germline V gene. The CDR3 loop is CASGLGQGASETQYF. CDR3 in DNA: TGTGCTAGTGGGCTAGGACAGGGGGCCTCAGAGACCCAGTACTTC.

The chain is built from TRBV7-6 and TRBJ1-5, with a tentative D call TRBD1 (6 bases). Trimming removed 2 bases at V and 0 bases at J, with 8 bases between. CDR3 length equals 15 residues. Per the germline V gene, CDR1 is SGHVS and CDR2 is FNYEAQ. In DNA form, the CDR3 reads TGTGCCAGCAGCTTATACAGGGATAGCAATCAGCCCCAGCATTTT. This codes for CASSLYRDSNQPQHF.

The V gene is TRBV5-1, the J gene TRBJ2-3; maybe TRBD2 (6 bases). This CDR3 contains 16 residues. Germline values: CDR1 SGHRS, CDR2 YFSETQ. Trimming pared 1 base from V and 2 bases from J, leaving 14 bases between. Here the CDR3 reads CASSLSGLSLTDTQYF. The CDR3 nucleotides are TGCGCCAGCAGCTTGTCCGGACTATCCCTCACAGATACGCAGTATTTT.